Below are 10 T cell receptor beta chains sequenced from a single sample in a study of blood T cell repertoires in COVID-19. The method was immunoSEQ multiplex PCR; TCRdb's version includes in-frame clones alone and lacks a portion of them. The profile covers some 94,000 clones, with about 86% appearing a single time and approximately 15% taken by the ten largest. Material: peripheral blood. These receptors all come from a human donor in a cohort sampled during active COVID-19.

A few counts support this clone. This CDR3 is CASSSQGANTGELFF. Written as DNA, the CDR3 is TGCGCCAGCAGCTCACAGGGAGCGAACACCGGGGAGCTGTTTTTT. J is TRBJ2-2 and V is TRBV5-1; tentatively, D is TRBD1 (6 bases). Per the germline V gene, CDR1 is SGHRS and CDR2 is YFSETQ. The CDR3 has 15 residues. V was cut by 3 bases and J by 0 bases, with 9 bases left in between.

The CDR3 sequence is CASSATGGQLFF. The CDR3 DNA reads as TGTGCCAGCAGCGCGACAGGGGGACAACTGTTTTTT. V usage is TRBV9 and J usage is TRBJ1-4; 9 positions agree with TRBD1. Germline lookup yields CDR1 SGDLS and CDR2 YYNGEE. J was trimmed by 12 bases and V by 3 bases; bases with no gene match: 3. This CDR3 is built from 12 residues.

The CDR3 spells CASSEPRQGKTGELFF. In DNA form, the CDR3 reads TGTGCCAGCAGTGAACCAAGACAGGGTAAAACCGGGGAGCTGTTTTTT. The chain recombines TRBV2 with TRBJ2-2; 7 positions agree with TRBD1. This CDR3 spans 16 amino acids. V lost 2 bases, J lost 5 bases, and 8 bases stayed unmatched. Germline-derived CDR1 and CDR2 are SNHLY and FYNNEI.

This chain uses TRBV15 with TRBJ2-7, with D possibly being TRBD1 (5 bases). This CDR3 is built from 14 residues. Germline CDR1 LNHNV, CDR2 YYDKDF (reference sequence). V dropped 1 base and J dropped 5 bases, with 12 bases sitting between them. The CDR3 sequence: CATSRGTGVHEQYF. The CDR3 DNA sequence: TGTGCCACCAGCAGAGGAACAGGTGTCCACGAGCAGTACTTC.

V is TRBV11-2 and J is TRBJ1-6; D is unclear. This CDR3 has 15 amino acids. CDR1 SGHAT and CDR2 FQNNGV come from the germline V gene. Trimming took off 1 base at V and 2 bases at J, with 6 bases between the two ends. The CDR3 protein is CASSLAAAYNSPLHF. Written as DNA, the CDR3 is TGTGCCAGCAGCTTAGCCGCAGCCTATAATTCACCCCTCCACTTT.

V and J are TRBV19 and TRBJ1-1, with no clear D. From germline, CDR1 is LNHDA and CDR2 SQIVND (reference sequence). Trimming shortened V by 2 bases and J by 1 base, and 14 bases separated the two germline ends. This CDR3 comprises 16 residues. DNA of the CDR3: TGTGCCAGTAGTATATTTTTCGGAGGAGGGAACACTGAAGCTTTCTTT. Translating gives CASSIFFGGGNTEAFF.

The J gene is TRBJ1-1, the V gene TRBV6-2 or TRBV6-3; D remains unclear. In germline, CDR1 is MNHEY, CDR2 SVGEGT. The CDR3 is 13 amino acids. The V end lost 7 bases, the J end lost 1 base, and 10 bases lay between the germline ends. The CDR3 sequence is CASTPPGNTEAFF. The CDR3 DNA is TGTGCCAGCACCCCACCAGGGAACACTGAAGCTTTCTTT.

The chain carries TRBV10-2 and TRBJ1-4, with D possibly matching TRBD1 (6 bases). Trimming took 6 bases from V and 6 from J, leaving 11 bases between them. The V gene's germline CDR1 is WSHSY and CDR2 SAAADI. CDR3 size: 13 residues. The CDR3 sequence: CASRRGSDEKLFF. The CDR3 DNA sequence: TGCGCCAGCAGGAGGGGGTCGGATGAAAAACTGTTTTTT.

This chain connects TRBV6-2 or TRBV6-3 to TRBJ2-1; weak D call: TRBD2 (5 bases). With 0 bases removed from V and 10 bases from J, the gap between germline ends came to 7 bases. The germline gives CDR1 MNHEY, CDR2 SVGEGT. This CDR3 contains 12 residues. CDR3 DNA: TGTGCCAGCAGTTACTCGACTAACGAGCAGTTCTTC. Its protein product is CASSYSTNEQFF.

DNA for the CDR3: TGTGCCAGCAGGAGGGACAGGGCCACAGATACGCAGTATTTT. This gives the protein CASRRDRATDTQYF. The chain employs TRBV6-5 and TRBJ2-3, with 9 bases that match TRBD1. Germline-derived CDR1 and CDR2 are MNHEY and SVGAGI. V lost 6 bases to trimming and J lost 2 bases; unmatched junction nucleotides: 3. The CDR3 spans 14 residues.